This record covers a single TCR beta chain. Its binding antigen is unknown. No per-base quality is available; no much larger clone lies one base away. CDR1 MNHEY and CDR2 SMNVEV are derived from the germline V gene (reference sequence). Trimming at the junction amounts to 2 bases on V and 1 base on J, and the germline ends lie 9 bases apart. Including the terminal cysteine and phenylalanine, the CDR3 comprises 14 residues. The retained sequence is limited to the CDR3, 42 bases, with the frame set at the first base. This sample is part of a study of blood T cell repertoires in COVID-19 (dated by TCRdb to 2020 to 2022). With regard to the full study: Samples from collaborators originated in the United States, Italy and Spain and spanned both the acute and convalescent phases of COVID-19. The samples were drawn from the first 160 participants of the ongoing ImmuneRACE study and from under 1,500 subjects provided by 6 global collaborators. The repertoires were released in a freely available public database meant as a resource for research on the immune response to SARS-CoV-2. Where available, HLA class I and class II types were taken from metadata supplied by the sample provider and were not determined by assay-based typing. Deeply sampled blood TCRbeta repertoires from subjects exposed to, actively infected with, or recovered from COVID-19 were included in the dataset. The prospective study material was composed of cDNA or gDNA derived from T cells, B-cell-depleted T cells, or PBMCs. Sample metadata almost always included a de-identified subject ID, COVID-19 status, age in years and sex.

The immunoSEQ Assay, a bias-controlled multiplex PCR, was used to amplify TCRbeta CDR3 regions from genomic DNA. The study's processing was this. Nucleated cell counts per sample were estimated from amplification of reference gene primers within the assay. Sequence reads were collapsed and filtered to measure the absolute abundance of every unique TCRbeta CDR3 rearrangement. For each sample, productive Simpson clonality was calculated as the square root of Simpson's diversity index across productive rearrangements. Imported from immuneACCESS, the table was reduced by TCRdb to in-frame sequences with V and J called. These copies leave out some clones; in studies compared against another copy, an unresolved V gene accounts for under half, and the cause of the remainder is not known. V, J and clone size reflect that table, while D and trimming were determined from the DNA. This sample is represented by around 67,000 clones; 80% to 90% of them were singletons. Clones ranked in the top ten supply 9.2% of the sample.

Each collaborating institution followed its own protocols to collect whole blood in K2EDTA tubes. For TCRbeta analysis, collaborator samples were shipped as frozen whole blood, as isolated PBMCs, or as DNA extracted from either sample type. Study-wide conclusions, independent of this receptor: The quantity of clinical and demographic metadata differed by source and by participant and was supplied without curation.

Sequenced material: peripheral blood. The origin of this receptor is a human donor in a cohort sampled during active COVID-19. The chain joins TRBV27 to TRBJ2-7, with TRBD2 as a weak D call on 5 bases. The DNA sequence is given as TGTGCCAGCAGTTTAAGTCGGGGTTCCTACGAGCAGTACTTC. The translation is CASSLSRGSYEQYF.